This T cell receptor beta chain was captured by sequencing in a study of CD8 T cells in ankylosing spondylitis. Study findings and constraints: Disease-linked clones, CD8+, were relatively rare in peripheral blood. The study identified a TCR beta motif of about eight highly homologous variants that appeared characteristic of ankylosing spondylitis blood. The clones that were linked to disease were reported to be significantly enriched in matched synovial fluid samples from ankylosing spondylitis patients.

The TCR beta libraries were generated through quantitative 5'-RACE incorporating molecular barcodes. Using its own MiXCR run on the 5' RACE reads, TCRdb lists one record per CDR3 protein. The sample consists of approximately 300,000 distinct CDR3 sequences, about a fifth of them appearing once. CDR1 is SGHTA and CDR2 is FQGNSA in the germline V gene. CDR3 length: 16 residues. Trimming cost V 5 bases and J 4 bases, with 21 bases left between them. A few counts support this clonotype. Its antigen is unidentified. The chain combines TRBV7-2 with TRBJ2-7; perhaps TRBD2 as D (5 bases). Specimen: blood, either unsorted or a sorted T cell fraction (not recorded which). This sequence originates from a female donor with ankylosing spondylitis or in good health (not recorded which). CDR3 sequence reads: CASSLRGRQAAYEQYF. In nucleotides, the CDR3 is TGTGCCAGCAGCCTTCGCGGGCGCCAGGCGGCTTACGAGCAGTACTTC.